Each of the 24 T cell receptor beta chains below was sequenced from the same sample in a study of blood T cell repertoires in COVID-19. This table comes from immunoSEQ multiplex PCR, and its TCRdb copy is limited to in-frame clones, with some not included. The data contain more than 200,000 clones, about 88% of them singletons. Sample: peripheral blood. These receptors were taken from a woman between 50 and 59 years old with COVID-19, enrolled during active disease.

The CDR3 DNA is TGTGCCAGCACAGAAGCGGGGGATTGGAGCTCCCAGTACTTC. Protein product: CASTEAGDWSSQYF. This chain links TRBV5-5 with TRBJ2-5; TRBD2 aligns across 8 bases. Trimming at V came to 6 bases and at J to 9 bases, leaving 13 bases not matched to a gene. Germline CDR1 SGHKS, CDR2 YYEKEE (reference sequence). This CDR3 has 14 amino acids.

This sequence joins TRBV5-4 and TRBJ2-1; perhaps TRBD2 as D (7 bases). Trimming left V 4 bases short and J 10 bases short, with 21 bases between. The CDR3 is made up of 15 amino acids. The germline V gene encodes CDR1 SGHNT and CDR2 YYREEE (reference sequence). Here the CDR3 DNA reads TGTGCCAGCAGCCTCAATCGAGACCGGGGGGCCGAGCAGTTCTTC. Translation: CASSLNRDRGAEQFF.

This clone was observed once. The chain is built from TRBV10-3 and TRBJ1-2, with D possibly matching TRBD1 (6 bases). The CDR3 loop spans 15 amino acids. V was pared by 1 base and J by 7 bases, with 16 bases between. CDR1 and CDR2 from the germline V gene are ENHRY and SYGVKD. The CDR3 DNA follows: TGTGCCATCAGTGAGTGGCAGGGGACCACCGTTGGCTACACCTTC. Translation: CAISEWQGTTVGYTF.

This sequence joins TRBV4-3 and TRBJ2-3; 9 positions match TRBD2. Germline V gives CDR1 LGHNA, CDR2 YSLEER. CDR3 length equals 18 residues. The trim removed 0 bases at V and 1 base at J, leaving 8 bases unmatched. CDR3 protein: CASSQEGSGGQGTDTQYF. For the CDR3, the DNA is TGCGCCAGCAGCCAAGAAGGGAGCGGGGGGCAGGGCACAGATACGCAGTATTTT.

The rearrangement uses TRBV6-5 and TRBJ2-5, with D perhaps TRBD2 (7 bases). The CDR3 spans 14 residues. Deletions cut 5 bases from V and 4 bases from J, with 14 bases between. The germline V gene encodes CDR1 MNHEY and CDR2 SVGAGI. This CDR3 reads CASSPPGGLETQYF. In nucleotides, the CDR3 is TGTGCCAGCAGTCCCCCGGGGGGCTTAGAGACCCAGTACTTC.

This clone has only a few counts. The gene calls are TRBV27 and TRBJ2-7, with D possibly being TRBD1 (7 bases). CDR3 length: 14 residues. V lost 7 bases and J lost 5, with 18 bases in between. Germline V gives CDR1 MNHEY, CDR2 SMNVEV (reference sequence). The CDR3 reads CASTPQGGRDEQYF. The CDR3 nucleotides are TGTGCCAGCACCCCCCAGGGGGGACGGGACGAGCAGTACTTC.

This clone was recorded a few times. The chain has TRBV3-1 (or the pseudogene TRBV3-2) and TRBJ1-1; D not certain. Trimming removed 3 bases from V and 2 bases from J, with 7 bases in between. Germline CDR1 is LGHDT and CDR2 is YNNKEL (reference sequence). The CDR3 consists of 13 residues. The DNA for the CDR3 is TGTGCCAGCAGCCAGTTTACAAACACTGAAGCTTTCTTT. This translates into CASSQFTNTEAFF.

CDR3 in DNA: TGTGCCAGCAGCTTTCCCGGGACACAGCAGTATTTT. This encodes CASSFPGTQQYF. This chain links TRBV27 with TRBJ2-3, with a tentative D call TRBD1 (6 bases). The V end was cut by 6 bases, the J end by 11 bases, with 15 bases between. Per germline, CDR1 MNHEY and CDR2 SMNVEV (reference sequence). The CDR3 is 12 residues long.

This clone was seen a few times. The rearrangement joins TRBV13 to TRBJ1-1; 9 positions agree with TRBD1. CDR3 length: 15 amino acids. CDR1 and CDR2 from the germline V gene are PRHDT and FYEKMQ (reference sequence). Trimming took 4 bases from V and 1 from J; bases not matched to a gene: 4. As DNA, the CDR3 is TGTGCCAGCAGCTCCACGGACAGGGGGAACACTGAAGCTTTCTTT. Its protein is CASSSTDRGNTEAFF.

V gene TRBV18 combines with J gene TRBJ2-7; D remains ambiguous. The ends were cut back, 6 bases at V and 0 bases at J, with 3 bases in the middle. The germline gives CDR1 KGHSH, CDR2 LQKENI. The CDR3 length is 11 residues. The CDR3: CASSSSYEQYV. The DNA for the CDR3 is TGTGCCAGCTCTAGCTCCTACGAGCAGTACGTC.

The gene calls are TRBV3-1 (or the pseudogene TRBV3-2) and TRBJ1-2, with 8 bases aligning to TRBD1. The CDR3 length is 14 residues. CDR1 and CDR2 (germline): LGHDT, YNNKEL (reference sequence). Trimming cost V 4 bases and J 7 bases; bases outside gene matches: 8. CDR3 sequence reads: CASSLTGAMAGYTF. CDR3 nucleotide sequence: TGTGCCAGCAGCCTGACAGGGGCTATGGCTGGCTACACCTTC.

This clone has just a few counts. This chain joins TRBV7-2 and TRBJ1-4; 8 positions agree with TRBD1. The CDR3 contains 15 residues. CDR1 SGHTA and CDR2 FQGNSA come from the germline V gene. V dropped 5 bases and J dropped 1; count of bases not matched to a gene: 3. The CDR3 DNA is TGTGCCAGCAGCGATACAGGGGGAACTAATGAAAAACTGTTTTTT. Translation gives CASSDTGGTNEKLFF. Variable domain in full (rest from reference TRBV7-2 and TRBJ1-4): GAGVSQSPSNKVTEKGKDVELRCDPISGHTALYWYRQSLGQGLEFLIYFQGNSAPDKSGLPSDRFSAERTGGSVSTLTIQRTQQEDSAVYLCASSDTGGTNEKLFFGSGTQLSVL.

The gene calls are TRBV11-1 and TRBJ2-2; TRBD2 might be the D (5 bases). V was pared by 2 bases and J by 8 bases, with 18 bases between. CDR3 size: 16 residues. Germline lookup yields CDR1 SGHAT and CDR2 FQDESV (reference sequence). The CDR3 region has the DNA TGTGCCAGCAGCTTAATGCGGGCTGGCCTCACTGGGGAGCTGTTTTTT. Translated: CASSLMRAGLTGELFF.

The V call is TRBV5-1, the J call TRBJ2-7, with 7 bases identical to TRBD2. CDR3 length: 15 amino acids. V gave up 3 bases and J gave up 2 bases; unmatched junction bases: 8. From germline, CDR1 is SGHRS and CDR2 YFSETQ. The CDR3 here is CASSWASGVTYEQYV. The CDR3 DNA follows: TGCGCCAGCAGCTGGGCCAGCGGGGTAACCTACGAGCAGTACGTC.

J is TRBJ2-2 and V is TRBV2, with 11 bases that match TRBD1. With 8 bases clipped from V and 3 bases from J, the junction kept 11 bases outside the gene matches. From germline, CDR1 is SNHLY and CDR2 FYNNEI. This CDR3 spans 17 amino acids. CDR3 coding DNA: TGTGCCAGCGGCTGGGACAGGGGGGTGAGGGACACCGGGGAGCTGTTTTTT. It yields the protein CASGWDRGVRDTGELFF.

CDR3 nucleotides: TGTGCCAGCAGTGACGACAGGGGAAGCAATCAGCCCCAGCATTTT. Translation: CASSDDRGSNQPQHF. The V call is TRBV2, the J call TRBJ1-5; 8 bases line up with TRBD1. CDR3 size: 15 residues. The V gene's germline CDR1 is SNHLY and CDR2 FYNNEI. With V trimmed by 3 bases and J by 1 base, 2 bases remained unmatched.

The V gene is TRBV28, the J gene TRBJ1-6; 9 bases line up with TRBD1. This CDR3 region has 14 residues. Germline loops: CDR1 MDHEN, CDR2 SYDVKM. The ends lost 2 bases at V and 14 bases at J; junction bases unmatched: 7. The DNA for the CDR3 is TGTGCCAGCAGTTTACGGACAGGGGAAGATTCCCTCCACTTT. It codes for CASSLRTGEDSLHF. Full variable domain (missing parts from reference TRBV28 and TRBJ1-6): DVKVTQSSRYLVKRTGEKVFLECVQDMDHENMFWYRQDPGLGLRLIYFSYDVKMKEKGDIPEGYSVSREKKERFSLILESASTNQTSMYLCASSLRTGEDSLHFGNGTRLTVT.

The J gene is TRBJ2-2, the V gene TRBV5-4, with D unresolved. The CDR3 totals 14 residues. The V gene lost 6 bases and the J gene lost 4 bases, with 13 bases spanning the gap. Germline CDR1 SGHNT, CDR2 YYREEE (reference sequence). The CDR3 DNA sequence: TGTGCCAGCACCTCTACCCCGGGCACCGGGGAGCTGTTTTTT. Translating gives CASTSTPGTGELFF.

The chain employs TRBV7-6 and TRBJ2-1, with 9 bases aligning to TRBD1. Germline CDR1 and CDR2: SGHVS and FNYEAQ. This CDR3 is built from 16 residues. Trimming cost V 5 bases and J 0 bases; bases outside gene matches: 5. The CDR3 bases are TGTGCCAGCAGCCGGACAGGGGTCCGCTCCTACAATGAGCAGTTCTTC. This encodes CASSRTGVRSYNEQFF.

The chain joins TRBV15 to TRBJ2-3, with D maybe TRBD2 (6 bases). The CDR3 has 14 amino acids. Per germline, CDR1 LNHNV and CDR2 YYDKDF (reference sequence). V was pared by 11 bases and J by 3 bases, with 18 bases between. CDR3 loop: CASTGDFSTDTQYF. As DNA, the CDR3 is TGTGCCTCCACGGGAGACTTCAGTACAGATACGCAGTATTTT.

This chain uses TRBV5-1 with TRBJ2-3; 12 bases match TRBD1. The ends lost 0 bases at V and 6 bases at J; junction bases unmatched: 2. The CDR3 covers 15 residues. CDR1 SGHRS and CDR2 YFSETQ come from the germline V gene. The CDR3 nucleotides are TGCGCCAGCAGCTTGGTGGGACAGGGGGCCGATACGCAGTATTTT. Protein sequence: CASSLVGQGADTQYF.

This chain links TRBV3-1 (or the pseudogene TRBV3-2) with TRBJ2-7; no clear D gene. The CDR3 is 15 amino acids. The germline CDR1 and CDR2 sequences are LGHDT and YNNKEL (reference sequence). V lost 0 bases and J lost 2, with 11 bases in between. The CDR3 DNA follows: TGTGCCAGCAGCCAAGATACCGCAGGCCCCTACGAGCAGTACTTC. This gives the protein CASSQDTAGPYEQYF.

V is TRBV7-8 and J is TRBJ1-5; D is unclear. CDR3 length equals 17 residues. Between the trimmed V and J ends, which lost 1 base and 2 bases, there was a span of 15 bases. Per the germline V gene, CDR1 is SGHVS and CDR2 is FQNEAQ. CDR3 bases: TGTGCCAGCAGCTTAGGTCGTTTGACCCGGGGCAATCAGCCCCAGCATTTT. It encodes CASSLGRLTRGNQPQHF.

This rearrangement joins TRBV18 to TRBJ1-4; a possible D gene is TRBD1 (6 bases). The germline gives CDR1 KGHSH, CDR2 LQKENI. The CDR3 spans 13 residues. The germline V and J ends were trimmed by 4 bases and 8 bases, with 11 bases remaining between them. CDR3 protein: CASSRTENEKLFF. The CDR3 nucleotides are TGTGCCAGCTCACGGACAGAGAACGAAAAACTGTTTTTT.